This paragraph covers one T cell receptor beta chain sequence. Its specificity is not known. Each sample yielded at least 5.5 micrograms of PBMC total RNA. These data are taken from a study of blood T cells in healthy people across ages. Study-level information: The template switching approach captured approximately one barcoded beta molecule for every two T cells. Overall study findings and caveats: In long-lived donors, naive CD4+ cell counts and diversity exceeded those of aged donors.

For the second PCR, which ran for about 7 to 12 cycles, a sample-barcoded 5' primer and a J-beta primer mix were used. No fewer than 3 million CDR3-containing paired-end reads came from each sample. One entry per CDR3 protein, called by TCRdb with MiXCR from the 5' RACE reads. The repertoire consists of 1.5 million to 2 million distinct CDR3 sequences, with roughly a third occurring once and the leading ten covering approximately 11%. The sequenced sample was blood. This clonotype originated in a young woman in good health.

The CDR3 region is CAISELGGEADTQYF. The CDR3 nucleotides are TGTGCCATCAGTGAGTTGGGTGGGGAAGCAGATACGCAGTATTTT. The chain is built from TRBV10-3 and TRBJ2-3, with no clear D. V was cut by 1 base and J by 4 bases, with 12 bases left in between. Germline-derived CDR1 and CDR2 are ENHRY and SYGVKD. This CDR3 has 15 amino acids.